This record concerns one T cell receptor beta chain sequence. Its antigen specificity is not known. No base quality information exists; no much larger clone differs at one position. These data are taken from a study of T cell responses to AZD1222 COVID-19 vaccine (dated by TCRdb to about 2021). Turning to the overall study: A total of 233 trial participants underwent TCR sequencing, of whom around 210 had received two doses of AZD1222 and around 25 had received two doses of the MenACWY control vaccine. Trial participants were enrolled by age into 18-55, 56-69 and 70-plus year subgroups, with roughly 150, 30 and 60 TCR-sequenced participants respectively.

The CDR3 goes from the cysteine to the phenylalanine over 15 residues. Here the CDR3 DNA is all that survives: 45 bases in frame from base 1. At the junction V is shortened by 4 bases and J by 0 bases, with 10 bases in between. CDR1 and CDR2 (KGHSH, LQKENI) derive from the germline V gene. What the study reported, not specific to this receptor: Only five or six AZD1222 recipients were SARS-CoV-2 seropositive at baseline, limiting conclusions about previously exposed vaccinees. The 56-69-year group was small, and its depth increase did not reach significance, likely because of low power. Participants were mostly white British and included more females than males, and it was suggested by the authors that clonal diversity may have been underestimated. Reportedly, close to half of the unique spike-specific TCRs recognized epitopes lying outside the regions that are mutated in the B.1.351 and B.1.1.7 variants. The vaccine-associated CD4 TCRs covered the entire spike protein, and the dominant responses fell in regions 160-218 and 743-854. Because no samples from the day 14 peak response were available, repertoires could be characterized only after the peak T cell response. Spike-specific TCR breadth and depth rose significantly after two AZD1222 doses compared with day 0 and with MenACWY recipients.

The time point label, read with the paper, signifies: about 28 days (+/-7) after the second vaccine dose. AZD1222 recipients with second doses at about 4 weeks or about 12 weeks were pooled, because spike-specific TCR depth and breadth did not differ between schedules. The vaccinee samples were drawn from two UK trials, COV001 and COV002, one of which was a single-blind randomized controlled phase 2/3 trial testing AZD1222 (ChAdOx1 nCoV-19) in healthy adults. For TCRbeta chain sequencing, PBMC samples were collected from trial participants at day 0 and at day 28 after the second dose. The CDR3 regions of human TCRbeta chains were analyzed by immunosequencing. Per the original workflow: TCRs in the repertoires were compared against a reference library of SARS-CoV-2-specific TCRs that had been generated with the MIRA antigen-specificity platform. Breadth was defined as the fraction of unique TCRs that were SARS-CoV-2-associated. Depth was defined as the fraction of total T cells that were SARS-CoV-2-associated. Using the MIRA data, each spike-specific TCR was assigned both to the spike region to which the TCR was reactive and to a CD4 or CD8 class. Log10-transformed breadth and depth values were compared by one-way ANOVA with Sidak's multiple comparisons tests. TCRdb limited this immuneACCESS table to in-frame rearrangements with V and J called. A share of clones is missing; checked studies link under half to unresolved V genes, and the rest is unexplained. The DNA was the basis for D and trimming; V, J and clone size are from that table. Across this sample there are some 150,000 clones, with 80% to 90% seen only once. Of the sample, about 9% is held by the ten largest clones.

Here the chain combines TRBV18 and TRBJ1-5; tentative D gene TRBD1, with 5 bases matching. The sequences come from peripheral blood, collected 28 days after the second AZD1222 dose. The TCR comes from an adult who received the AZD1222 COVID-19 vaccine. Read as DNA, the sequence is TGTGCCAGCTCACTCGGGACGGGTAGCAATCAGCCCCAGCATTTT. Its product reads: CASSLGTGSNQPQHF.